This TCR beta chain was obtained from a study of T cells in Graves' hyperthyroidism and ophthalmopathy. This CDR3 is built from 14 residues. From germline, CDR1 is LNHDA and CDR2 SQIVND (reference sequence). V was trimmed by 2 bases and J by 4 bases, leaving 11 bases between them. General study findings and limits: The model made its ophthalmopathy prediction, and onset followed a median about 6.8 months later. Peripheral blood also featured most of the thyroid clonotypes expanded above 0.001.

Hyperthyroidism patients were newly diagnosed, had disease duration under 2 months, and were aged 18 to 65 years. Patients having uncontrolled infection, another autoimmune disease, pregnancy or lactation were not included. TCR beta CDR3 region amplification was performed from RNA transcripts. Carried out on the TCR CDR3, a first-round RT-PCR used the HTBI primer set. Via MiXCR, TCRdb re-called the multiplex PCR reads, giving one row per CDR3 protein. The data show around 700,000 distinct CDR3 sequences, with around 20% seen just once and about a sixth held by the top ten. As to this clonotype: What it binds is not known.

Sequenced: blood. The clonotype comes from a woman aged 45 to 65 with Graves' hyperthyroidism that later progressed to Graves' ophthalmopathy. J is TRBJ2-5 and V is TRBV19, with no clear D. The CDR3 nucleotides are TGTGCCAGTAGTATATCGCCAGCCGGAGAGACCCAGTACTTC. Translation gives CASSISPAGETQYF.